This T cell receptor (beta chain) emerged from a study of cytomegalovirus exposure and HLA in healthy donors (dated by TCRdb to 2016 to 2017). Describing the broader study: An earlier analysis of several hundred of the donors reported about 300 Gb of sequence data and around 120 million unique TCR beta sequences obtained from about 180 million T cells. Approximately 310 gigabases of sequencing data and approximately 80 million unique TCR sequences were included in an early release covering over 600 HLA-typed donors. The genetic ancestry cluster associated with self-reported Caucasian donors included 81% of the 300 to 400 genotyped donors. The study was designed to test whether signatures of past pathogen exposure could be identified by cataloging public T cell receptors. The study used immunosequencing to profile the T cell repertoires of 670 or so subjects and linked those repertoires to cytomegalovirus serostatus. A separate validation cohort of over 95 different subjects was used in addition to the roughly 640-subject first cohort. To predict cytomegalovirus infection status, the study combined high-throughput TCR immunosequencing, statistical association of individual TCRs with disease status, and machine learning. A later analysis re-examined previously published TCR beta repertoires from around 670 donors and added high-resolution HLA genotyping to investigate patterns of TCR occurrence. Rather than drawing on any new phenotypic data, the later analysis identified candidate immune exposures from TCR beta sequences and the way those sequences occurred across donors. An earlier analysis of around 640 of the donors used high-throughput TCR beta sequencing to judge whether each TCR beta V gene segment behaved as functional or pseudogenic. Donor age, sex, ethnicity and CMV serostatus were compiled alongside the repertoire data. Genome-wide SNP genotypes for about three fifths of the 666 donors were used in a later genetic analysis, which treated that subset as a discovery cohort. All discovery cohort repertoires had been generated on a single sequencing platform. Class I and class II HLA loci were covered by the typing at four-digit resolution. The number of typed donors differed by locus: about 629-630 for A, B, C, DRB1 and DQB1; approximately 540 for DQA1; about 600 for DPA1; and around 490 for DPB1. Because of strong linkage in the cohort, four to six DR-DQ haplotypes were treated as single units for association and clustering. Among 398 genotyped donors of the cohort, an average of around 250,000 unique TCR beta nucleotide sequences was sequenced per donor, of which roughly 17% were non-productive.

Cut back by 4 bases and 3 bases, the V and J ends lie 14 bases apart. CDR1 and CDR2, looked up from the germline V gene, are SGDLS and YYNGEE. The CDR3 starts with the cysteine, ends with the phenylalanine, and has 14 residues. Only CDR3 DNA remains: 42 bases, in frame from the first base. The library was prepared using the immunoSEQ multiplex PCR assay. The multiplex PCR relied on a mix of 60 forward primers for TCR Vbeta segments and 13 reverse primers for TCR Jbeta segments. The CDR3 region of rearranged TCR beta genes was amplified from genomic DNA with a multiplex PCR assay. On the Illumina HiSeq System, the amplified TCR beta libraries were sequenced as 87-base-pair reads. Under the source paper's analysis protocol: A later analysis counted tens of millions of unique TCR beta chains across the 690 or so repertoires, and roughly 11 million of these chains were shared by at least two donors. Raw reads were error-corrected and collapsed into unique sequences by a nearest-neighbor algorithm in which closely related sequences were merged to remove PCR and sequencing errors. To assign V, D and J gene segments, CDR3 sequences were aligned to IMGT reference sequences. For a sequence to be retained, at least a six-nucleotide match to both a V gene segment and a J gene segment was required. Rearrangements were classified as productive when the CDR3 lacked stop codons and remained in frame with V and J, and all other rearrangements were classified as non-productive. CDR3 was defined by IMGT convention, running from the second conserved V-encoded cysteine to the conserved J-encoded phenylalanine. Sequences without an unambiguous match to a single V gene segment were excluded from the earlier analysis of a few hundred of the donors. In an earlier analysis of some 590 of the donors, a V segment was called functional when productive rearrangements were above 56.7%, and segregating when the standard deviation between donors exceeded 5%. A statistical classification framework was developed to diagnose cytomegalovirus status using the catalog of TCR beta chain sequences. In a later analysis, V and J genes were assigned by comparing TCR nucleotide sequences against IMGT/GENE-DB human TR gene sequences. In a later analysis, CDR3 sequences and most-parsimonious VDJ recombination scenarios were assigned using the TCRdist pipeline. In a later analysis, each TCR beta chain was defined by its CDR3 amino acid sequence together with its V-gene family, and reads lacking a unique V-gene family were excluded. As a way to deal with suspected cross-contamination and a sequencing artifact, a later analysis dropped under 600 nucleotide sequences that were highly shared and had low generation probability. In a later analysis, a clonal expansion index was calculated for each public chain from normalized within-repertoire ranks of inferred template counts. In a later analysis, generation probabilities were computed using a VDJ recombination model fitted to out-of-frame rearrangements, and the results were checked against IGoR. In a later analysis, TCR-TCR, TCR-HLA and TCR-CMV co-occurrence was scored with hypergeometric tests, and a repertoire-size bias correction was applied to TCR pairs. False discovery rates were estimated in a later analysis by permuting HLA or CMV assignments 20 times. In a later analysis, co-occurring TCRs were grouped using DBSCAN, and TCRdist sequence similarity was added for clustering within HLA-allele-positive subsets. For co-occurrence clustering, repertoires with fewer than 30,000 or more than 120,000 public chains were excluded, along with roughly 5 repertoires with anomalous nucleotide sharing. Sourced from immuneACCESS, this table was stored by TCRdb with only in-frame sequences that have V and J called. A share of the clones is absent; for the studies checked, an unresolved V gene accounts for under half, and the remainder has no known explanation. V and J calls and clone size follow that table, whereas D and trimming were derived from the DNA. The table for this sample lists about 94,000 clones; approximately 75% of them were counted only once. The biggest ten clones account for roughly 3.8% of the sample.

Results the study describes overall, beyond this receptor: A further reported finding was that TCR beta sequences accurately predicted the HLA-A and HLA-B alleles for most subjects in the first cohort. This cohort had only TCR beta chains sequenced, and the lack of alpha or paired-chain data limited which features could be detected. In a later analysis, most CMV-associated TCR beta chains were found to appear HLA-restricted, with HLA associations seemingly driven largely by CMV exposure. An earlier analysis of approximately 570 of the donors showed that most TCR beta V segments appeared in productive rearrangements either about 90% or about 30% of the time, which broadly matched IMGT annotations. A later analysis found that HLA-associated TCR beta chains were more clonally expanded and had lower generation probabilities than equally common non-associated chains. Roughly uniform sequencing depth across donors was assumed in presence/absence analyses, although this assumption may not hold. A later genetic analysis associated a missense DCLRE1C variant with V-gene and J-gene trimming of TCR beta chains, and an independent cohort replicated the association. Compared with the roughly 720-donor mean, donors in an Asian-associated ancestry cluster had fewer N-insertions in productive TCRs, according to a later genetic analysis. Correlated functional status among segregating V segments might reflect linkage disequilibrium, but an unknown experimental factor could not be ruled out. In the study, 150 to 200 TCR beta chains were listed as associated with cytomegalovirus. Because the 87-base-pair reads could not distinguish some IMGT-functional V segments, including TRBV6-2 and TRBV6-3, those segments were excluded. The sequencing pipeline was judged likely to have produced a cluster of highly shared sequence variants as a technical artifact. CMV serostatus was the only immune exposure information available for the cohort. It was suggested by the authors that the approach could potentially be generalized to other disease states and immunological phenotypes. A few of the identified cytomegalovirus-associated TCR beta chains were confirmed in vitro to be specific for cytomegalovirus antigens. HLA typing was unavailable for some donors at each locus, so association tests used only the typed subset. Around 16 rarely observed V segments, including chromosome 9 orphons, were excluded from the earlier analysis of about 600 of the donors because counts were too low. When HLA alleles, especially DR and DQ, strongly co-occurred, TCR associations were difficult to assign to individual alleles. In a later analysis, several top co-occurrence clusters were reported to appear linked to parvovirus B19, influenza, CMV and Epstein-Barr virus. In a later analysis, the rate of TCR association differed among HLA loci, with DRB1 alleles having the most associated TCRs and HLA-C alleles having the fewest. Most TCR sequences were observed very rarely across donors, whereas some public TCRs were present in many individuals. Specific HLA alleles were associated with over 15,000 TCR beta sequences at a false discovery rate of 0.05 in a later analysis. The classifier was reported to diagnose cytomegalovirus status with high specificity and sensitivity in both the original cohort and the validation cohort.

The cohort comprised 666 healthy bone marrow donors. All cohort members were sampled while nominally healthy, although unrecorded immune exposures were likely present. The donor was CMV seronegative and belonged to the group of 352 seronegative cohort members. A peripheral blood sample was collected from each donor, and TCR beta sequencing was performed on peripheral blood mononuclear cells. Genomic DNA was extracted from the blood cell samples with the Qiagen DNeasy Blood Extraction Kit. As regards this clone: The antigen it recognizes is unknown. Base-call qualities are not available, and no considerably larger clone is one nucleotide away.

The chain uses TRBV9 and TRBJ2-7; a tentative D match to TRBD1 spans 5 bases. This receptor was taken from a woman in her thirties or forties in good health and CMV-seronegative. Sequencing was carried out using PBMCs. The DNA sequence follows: TGTGCCAGCAGCAAAACAGGTACGAGCTACGAGCAGTACTTC. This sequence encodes CASSKTGTSYEQYF.